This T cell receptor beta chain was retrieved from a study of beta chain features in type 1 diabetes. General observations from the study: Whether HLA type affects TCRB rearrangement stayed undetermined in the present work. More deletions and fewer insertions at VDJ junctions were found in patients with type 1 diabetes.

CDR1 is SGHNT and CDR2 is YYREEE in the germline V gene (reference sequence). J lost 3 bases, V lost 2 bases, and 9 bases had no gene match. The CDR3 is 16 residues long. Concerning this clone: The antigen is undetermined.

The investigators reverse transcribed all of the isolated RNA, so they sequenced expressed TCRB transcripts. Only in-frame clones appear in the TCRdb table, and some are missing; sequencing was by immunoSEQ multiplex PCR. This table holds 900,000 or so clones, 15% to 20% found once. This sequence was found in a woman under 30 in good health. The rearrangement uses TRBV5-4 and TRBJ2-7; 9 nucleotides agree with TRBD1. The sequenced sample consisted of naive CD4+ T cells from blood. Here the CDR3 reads CASSFVSGTGIYEQYF. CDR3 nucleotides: TGTGCCAGCAGCTTCGTATCCGGGACAGGGATCTACGAGCAGTACTTC.